This record concerns one T cell receptor beta chain sequence. This clonotype was recorded a few times. Its antigen remains undetermined. No qualities accompany the bases; no much larger clone lies one base away. These data originate in a study of patients and donors after allogeneic stem cell transplantation (dated by TCRdb to the early 2020s). V has 3 bases trimmed and J has 7 bases trimmed; junction bases matching no gene number 8. Based on the germline V gene (reference sequence), the CDR1 and CDR2 sequences are DFQATT and SNEGSKA. The CDR3 contains 14 residues, cysteine and phenylalanine counted. Only CDR3 DNA remains: 42 bases, in frame from the first base. Library preparation employed RT-PCR. This sample was sequenced with a NextSeq 550. TCRdb reprocessing: public reads trimmed at Q25 with fastp, clones called with MiXCR, in-frame beta chains kept. Every entry covers one CDR3 protein and lists the most common genes and DNA from its rows. The sample data list 800,000 to 1,000,000 distinct CDR3 sequences, and roughly 17% of these were observed just once. Approximately 5.9% of the sample comes from the top ten.

The source of this sequence is a human donor who was either an allogeneic HSCT recipient or a stem cell or donor lymphocyte infusion donor (not recorded which). It is not recorded whose cells these are; they may come from a transplant donor. The sequence is built from TRBV20-1 and TRBJ1-4; the junction holds 7 bases that match TRBD1. The sample was blood, either unsorted or a sorted T cell fraction (not recorded which). Here is the DNA: TGCAGTGCTAGCCCGGACAGGAGGGGTGAAAAACTGTTTTTT. Translation gives CSASPDRRGEKLFF.